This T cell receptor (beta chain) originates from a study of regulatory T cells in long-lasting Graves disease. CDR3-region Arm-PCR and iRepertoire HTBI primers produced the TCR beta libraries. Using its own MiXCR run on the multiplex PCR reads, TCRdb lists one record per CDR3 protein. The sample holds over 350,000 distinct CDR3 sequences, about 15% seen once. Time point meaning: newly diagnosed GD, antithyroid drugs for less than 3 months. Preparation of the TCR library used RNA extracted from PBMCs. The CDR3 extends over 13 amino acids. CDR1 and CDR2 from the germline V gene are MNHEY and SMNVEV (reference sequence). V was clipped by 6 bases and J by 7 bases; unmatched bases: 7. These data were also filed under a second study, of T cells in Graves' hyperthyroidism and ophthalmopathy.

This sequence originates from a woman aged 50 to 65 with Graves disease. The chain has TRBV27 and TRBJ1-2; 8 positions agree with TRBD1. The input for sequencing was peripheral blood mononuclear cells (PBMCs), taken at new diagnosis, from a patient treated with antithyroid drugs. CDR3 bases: TGTGCCAGCAGCTTGGACAGGGTGGTTGGCTACACCTTC. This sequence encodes CASSLDRVVGYTF.